The source of this TCR beta chain is a study of cytomegalovirus exposure and HLA in healthy donors. Study as a whole: The 90 to 150 validation repertoires used the same platform as the roughly 670 first-cohort repertoires (as reported by a later analysis).

The CDR3 consists of 14 residues. Germline CDR1 WNHNN, CDR2 SYGVQD (reference sequence). V was shortened by 3 bases and J by 4 bases, with 11 bases between the two germline ends. The repertoire was sequenced with immunoSEQ multiplex PCR; TCRdb's copy has only in-frame clones and lacks some. The sample shows some 290,000 clones, roughly 88% of them seen only once. Donors came from a validation cohort of about 110 subjects, distinct from the first 666-subject cohort. The sequencing sample was made of PBMCs. The chain links TRBV10-1 to TRBJ2-3; the D gene is possibly TRBD1 (5 bases). The source is a man aged 25 to 40 in good health and CMV-seronegative. The CDR3 reads CASSEGVGPDTQYF. DNA for the CDR3: TGCGCCAGCAGTGAAGGAGTGGGGCCAGATACGCAGTATTTT.